The TCR beta chain described here comes from a study of Ad26.COV2.S vaccination and SARS-CoV-2 variants (dated by TCRdb to about 2021). Background for the entire study: Vaccine-arm donors were drawn from COV1001, a multicentre, randomized, double-blind, placebo-controlled phase I-IIa trial of Ad26.COV2.S in healthy adults. Dosing of Ad26.COV2.S was intramuscular, at either 5x10^10 or 1x10^11 viral particles, delivered as one shot or as two shots spaced 56 days apart. Sequencing of the TCRbeta repertoire served to evaluate the specificity and breadth of SARS-CoV-2-reactive T cell receptors following Ad26.COV2.S vaccination. The TCR-sequenced set comprised approximately 32 samples: about 19 Ad26.COV2.S vaccine recipients, 5 placebo recipients and 8 SARS-CoV-2 convalescent individuals. Trial participants were randomized into five groups of five, in which low-dose or high-dose Ad26.COV2.S was given once or twice, or placebo was given on both occasions. Throughout the experiments and outcome assessment, investigators stayed blinded to trial group allocation. The paper's findings and limits, for the study overall: Non-spike TCR breadth was comparable between vaccine and placebo recipients, consistent with the vaccine containing only spike. According to the authors, total T cell responses may have been underestimated by the TCR breadth and depth analyses. Spike-specific TCR breadth was higher in Ad26.COV2.S recipients than in placebo recipients (P = 0.0014). Substantial breadth of spike-specific CD8+ and CD4+ T cell responses was reported after vaccination. The study was not powered for comparison of responses between vaccine doses or regimens.

Between the V and J ends, shortened by 3 bases and 5 bases respectively, the junction contains 12 bases. The germline V gene encodes CDR1 KGHDR and CDR2 SFDVKD. Spanning cysteine to phenylalanine, the CDR3 consists of 14 amino acids. Just CDR3 DNA is preserved here, 42 bases in frame from base 1. Regarding this clone: Its target antigen remains unknown. Base qualities are not at hand, and no much larger clone is one base apart.

TCRbeta CDR3 regions were sequenced with the immunoSEQ Assay. After extraction, genomic DNA underwent amplification by bias-controlled multiplex PCR, followed by high-throughput sequencing. As for the original processing: To quantify the absolute abundance of every unique TCRbeta CDR3 region, sequences were collapsed and filtered. T cell fraction was estimated by normalizing TCRbeta template counts to usable DNA, which was measured by amplifying reference genes present in all nucleated cells. Repertoire TCRs were annotated as SARS-CoV-2-specific when V gene, CDR3 amino acid sequence and J gene were exactly matched to a known reactive TCR set. The reference SARS-CoV-2 TCR set was derived from MIRA and filtered for enrichment in COVID-19-positive ImmuneCODE repertoires, a step that removed public or cross-reactive TCRs. Using the MIRA antigens, annotated TCRs were further analysed by specific ORF or by position within an ORF. Breadth was defined as annotated unique rearrangements over total unique productive rearrangements; depth was the summed frequency of those rearrangements. TCR breadth was compared between groups using two-sided Wilcoxon rank-sum tests. The immuneACCESS repertoire file appears here via TCRdb, limited to in-frame rearrangements. These files lack a portion of the clones; in checked studies, under half of the deficit traces to unresolved V genes, and the cause of the others is not known. V, J and clone size were drawn from that table, and D and trimming were deduced from the DNA. This sample gives about 680,000 clones in total; more than 70% of them show up just once. The ten most abundant clones make up approximately 1.5% of the sample.

Interpreted using the paper, the treatment or condition label stands for: roughly 18 received Ad26.COV2.S at low or high dose, single or two shots; 5 received placebo; per-sample allocation not given. For vaccine and placebo recipients, repertoires were sequenced using samples collected on day 63 after the first injection. Between 29 July and 7 August 2020, Cohort 1b enrolled about two dozen adults aged 18-55 years at one site in Boston, USA. Ad26.COV2.S was a replication-incompetent adenovirus type 26 vector that expressed a prefusion-stabilized SARS-CoV-2 spike protein derived from the original Wuhan strain.

The receptor comes from a person between 18 and 59 years old who received the Ad26.COV2.S COVID-19 vaccine or a placebo. Sequencing used peripheral blood, obtained in a trial of Ad26.COV2.S vaccine versus placebo. This chain is built from TRBV24-1 and TRBJ1-2; the D gene is not confidently resolved. CDR3 reads: CATSDTGRYYGYTF. The DNA reads as follows: TGTGCCACCAGTGATACCGGGAGATATTATGGCTACACCTTC.